What follows are 8 T cell receptor beta chains derived from one specimen sequenced in a study of Ad26.COV2.S vaccination and SARS-CoV-2 variants. As for treatment: over 15 received Ad26.COV2.S at low or high dose, single or two shots; roughly five received placebo; per-sample allocation not given. Sampling was done on day 63 after the first vaccine or placebo injection. Using immunoSEQ multiplex PCR, the repertoire was profiled, and TCRdb retains in-frame clones only, with some absent. This sample yields over 400,000 clones, of which about 90% are seen a single time; around 4.2% belongs to the top ten. This sample comprised peripheral blood, obtained in a trial of Ad26.COV2.S vaccine versus placebo. The receptors derive from a person aged 18 to 59 who received the Ad26.COV2.S COVID-19 vaccine or a placebo.

The rearrangement links TRBV7-9 to TRBJ2-7; TRBD2 agrees at 12 bases. Germline trimming cut 1 base from V and 3 bases from J; bases unmatched to any gene: 7. The CDR3 contains 17 residues. The V gene's germline CDR1 is SEHNR and CDR2 FQNEAQ (reference sequence). CDR3 in DNA: TGTGCCAGCAGCTTAGGGGCACTAGCGGGAGGTTTCTACGAGCAGTACTTC. Its protein product is CASSLGALAGGFYEQYF.

V usage is TRBV7-2 and J usage is TRBJ2-7; D unclear. In germline, CDR1 is SGHTA, CDR2 FQGNSA. V shed 2 bases and J shed 3 bases, with 11 bases lying between them. The CDR3 consists of 14 residues. The CDR3: CASSLWTNYYEQYF. CDR3 DNA: TGTGCCAGCAGCTTATGGACGAATTACTACGAGCAGTACTTC.

V usage is TRBV15 and J usage is TRBJ2-3, with no clear D. Trimming cost V 3 bases and J 1 base, with 8 bases left between them. Germline V gene data show CDR1 as LNHNV and CDR2 as YYDKDF (reference sequence). There are 14 residues in the CDR3. CDR3 amino acids: CATSSGFRTDTQYF. In nucleotides, the CDR3 is TGTGCCACCAGCAGTGGTTTTCGCACAGATACGCAGTATTTT.

The gene calls are TRBV7-3 and TRBJ2-2; D is uncertain. The CDR3 is 15 residues long. Germline loops: CDR1 SGHTA, CDR2 FQGTGA. V gave up 1 base and J gave up 5 bases, with 11 bases separating them. In nucleotides, the CDR3 is TGTGCCAGCAGCTTAAATGGGCCACCAACCGGGGAGCTGTTTTTT. Protein product: CASSLNGPPTGELFF. Full variable domain (missing parts from reference TRBV7-3 and TRBJ2-2): GAGVSQTPSNKVTEKGKYVELRCDPISGHTALYWYRQSLGQGPEFLIYFQGTGAADDSGLPNDRFFAVRPEGSVSTLKIQRTERGDSAVYLCASSLNGPPTGELFFGEGSRLTVL.

The CDR3 DNA reads TGTGCCAGTAGTAGGTCGGGGGTTAACTATGGCTACACCTTC. Protein: CASSRSGVNYGYTF. The chain couples TRBV19 to TRBJ1-2; D possibly corresponds to TRBD1 (5 bases). The CDR3 loop spans 14 amino acids. Germline CDR1 reads LNHDA; CDR2 reads SQIVND (reference sequence). Deletions cut 4 bases from V and 1 base from J, with 10 bases between.

The chain's CDR3 is CASRQPGTTYEQYF. CDR3 bases: TGTGCCAGCAGACAACCCGGGACCACCTACGAGCAGTACTTC. The gene calls are TRBV6-5 and TRBJ2-7; either TRBD1 or TRBD2 may fit D (5 bases each). V dropped 6 bases and J dropped 2 bases, with 14 bases sitting between them. Germline CDR1 reads MNHEY; CDR2 reads SVGAGI. The CDR3 contains 14 residues.

This chain links TRBV6-2 or TRBV6-3 with TRBJ1-5; 11 bases line up with TRBD1. Germline V gene lookup returns CDR1 MNHEY and CDR2 SVGEGT. V was pared by 2 bases and J by 5 bases, with 5 bases of the junction left unmatched. This CDR3 is built from 16 residues. The CDR3, as DNA: TGTGCCAGCAGTTACCCCGGGACAGGGGGACATCAGCCCCAGCATTTT. Translated, it gives CASSYPGTGGHQPQHF.

The chain has TRBV14 and TRBJ2-2, with D hard to call. The V end lost 0 bases, the J end lost 7 bases, and 9 bases lay between the germline ends. Germline values: CDR1 SGHDN, CDR2 FVKESK. This CDR3 contains 14 residues. In nucleotides, the CDR3 is TGTGCCAGCAGCCAAGAGAGGTTGGGCGGGGAGCTGTTTTTT. Translating it yields CASSQERLGGELFF. Using reference TRBV14 and TRBJ2-2 for the parts outside the CDR3, the full variable domain is EAGVTQFPSHSVIEKGQTVTLRCDPISGHDNLYWYRRVMGKEIKFLLHFVKESKQDESGMPNNRFLAERTGGTYSTLKVQPAELEDSGVYFCASSQERLGGELFFGEGSRLTVL.